These 32 T cell receptor beta chains share one sample of origin, sequenced in a study of CD8+ T cells in alopecia areata. cDNA prepared by RNA extraction and subsequent reverse transcription served as the template for sequencing. The repertoire was sequenced with immunoSEQ multiplex PCR; TCRdb's copy has only in-frame clones and lacks some. The repertoire includes about 100,000 clones, around 59% of them detected once, and 20% to 25% sits in the top ten. Sequencing used CD8+ T cells sorted from blood. The receptors were gathered from a human donor in good health.

The rearrangement joins TRBV27 to TRBJ2-2; D unclear. Trimming took off 0 bases at V and 7 bases at J, with 3 bases between the two ends. The V gene's germline CDR1 is MNHEY and CDR2 SMNVEV (reference sequence). CDR3 length equals 12 residues. Here the CDR3 DNA reads TGTGCCAGCAGTTTATCCGGCGGGGAGCTGTTTTTT. Amino acids: CASSLSGGELFF.

The chain carries TRBV7-9 and TRBJ1-6; 7 nucleotides agree with TRBD1. The germline V gene has CDR1 SEHNR and CDR2 FQNEAQ (reference sequence). The ends lost 1 base at V and 10 bases at J; junction bases unmatched: 7. The CDR3 loop spans 15 amino acids. Here the CDR3 DNA reads TGTGCCAGCAGCTTAGTAACAGGGGCCCCCTCACCCCTCCACTTT. Its protein product is CASSLVTGAPSPLHF. Together with reference TRBV7-9 and TRBJ1-6, the CDR3 gives the full variable domain: DTGVSQNPRHKITKRGQNVTFRCDPISEHNRLYWYRQTLGQGPEFLTYFQNEAQLEKSRLLSDRFSAERPKGSFSTLEIQRTEQGDSAMYLCASSLVTGAPSPLHFGNGTRLTVT.

The chain is built from TRBV13 and TRBJ1-4, with D unresolved. Trimming left V 0 bases short and J 8 bases short, with 13 bases between. This CDR3 has 15 amino acids. Germline-derived CDR1 and CDR2 are PRHDT and FYEKMQ (reference sequence). The CDR3 region is CASSLGSGGFEKLFF. The CDR3 nucleotides read TGTGCCAGCAGCTTAGGCTCGGGAGGTTTCGAAAAACTGTTTTTT. The full variable domain, in which reference TRBV13 and TRBJ1-4 provide the parts outside the CDR3, is AAGVIQSPRHLIKEKRETATLKCYPIPRHDTVYWYQQGPGQDPQFLISFYEKMQSDKGSIPDRFSAQQFSDYHSELNMSSLELGDSALYFCASSLGSGGFEKLFFGSGTQLSVL.

The chain combines TRBV30 with TRBJ2-3, with 13 bases aligning to TRBD2. The CDR3 runs to 16 residues. CDR1 is GTSNPN, CDR2 SVGIG, per germline (reference sequence). V was pared by 2 bases and J by 3 bases, with 5 bases of the junction left unmatched. CDR3 sequence reads: CAWSPLGLAGTDTQYF. The CDR3 DNA is TGTGCCTGGAGTCCCCTGGGACTAGCGGGGACAGATACGCAGTATTTT.

The CDR3: CASSLSAGASGELFF. CDR3 DNA: TGCGCCAGCAGCTTGTCGGCGGGGGCCAGCGGGGAGCTGTTTTTT. The chain has TRBV5-1 and TRBJ2-2, with D maybe TRBD2 (7 bases). In germline, CDR1 is SGHRS, CDR2 YFSETQ. The CDR3 runs to 15 residues. Trimming pared 1 base from V and 7 bases from J, leaving 14 bases between.

V and J are TRBV21-1 and TRBJ2-5; the DNA was not compared with TRBD2, the D call given in the table. TRBV21-1 is labeled a pseudogene. The CDR3 is 14 amino acids. Here the CDR3 reads CASIRAGRGAPQYF. CDR3 sequence (DNA): TGTGCCAGCATCCGAGCGGGGCGGGGGGCTCCCCAGTACTTC.

V gene TRBV4-3 combines with J gene TRBJ2-1; no clear D. The V gene's germline CDR1 is LGHNA and CDR2 YSLEER. This CDR3 is built from 14 residues. Trimming cost V 2 bases and J 9 bases, with 14 bases left between them. CDR3 nucleotide sequence: TGCGCCAGCAGCCAATTTCCGCGGTATGGTGAGCAGTTCTTC. Its translation is CASSQFPRYGEQFF.

This rearrangement joins TRBV30 to TRBJ2-1, with 14 bases lining up with TRBD2. The length of the CDR3 is 15 residues. Germline CDR1 is GTSNPN and CDR2 is SVGIG (reference sequence). With 2 bases clipped from V and 10 bases from J, the junction kept 7 bases outside the gene matches. CDR3 region: CAWSHGTSGGDEQFF. The CDR3 region has the DNA TGTGCCTGGAGTCATGGGACTAGCGGGGGTGACGAGCAGTTCTTC.

This chain joins TRBV4-3 and TRBJ1-5; maybe TRBD1 (6 bases). Germline V lookup: CDR1 LGHNA, CDR2 YSLEER. Trimming took 0 bases from V and 2 from J, leaving 8 bases between them. The CDR3 extends over 15 amino acids. DNA for the CDR3: TGCGCCAGCAGCCAAGATAGACAGGGCAATCAGCCCCAGCATTTT. This gives the protein CASSQDRQGNQPQHF.

The V call is TRBV4-2, the J call TRBJ1-2; D uncertain. The CDR3 runs to 14 residues. Trimming pared 3 bases from V and 6 bases from J, leaving 14 bases between. The germline gives CDR1 LGHNA, CDR2 YNFKEQ. In DNA form, the CDR3 reads TGTGCCAGCAGCCACGACGAGACGGGAGATGGCTACACCTTC. This codes for CASSHDETGDGYTF.

This sequence joins TRBV4-3 and TRBJ1-1; 7 positions match TRBD1. Germline CDR1 and CDR2: LGHNA and YSLEER. The trim removed 5 bases at V and 4 bases at J, leaving 10 bases unmatched. The CDR3 length is 15 residues. CDR3 amino acids: CASSIRTGRGTEAFF. In DNA, the CDR3 is TGCGCCAGCAGCATTCGGACAGGCCGGGGCACTGAAGCTTTCTTT.

This clone was observed a single time. The V and J genes are TRBV9 and TRBJ2-5; TRBD2 matches at 8 bases. The length of the CDR3 is 16 residues. V gave up 0 bases and J gave up 4 bases; unmatched junction bases: 8. The germline CDR1 and CDR2 sequences are SGDLS and YYNGEE. CDR3 sequence: CASSVGGSGVRETQYF. The CDR3 DNA is TGTGCCAGCAGCGTAGGGGGTAGCGGGGTAAGAGAGACCCAGTACTTC. The variable domain in full, completed from reference TRBV9 and TRBJ2-5, reads DSGVTQTPKHLITATGQRVTLRCSPRSGDLSVYWYQQSLDQGLQFLIQYYNGEERAKGNILERFSAQQFPDLHSELNLSSLELGDSALYFCASSVGGSGVRETQYFGPGTRLLVL.

The chain recombines TRBV5-4 with TRBJ2-6; D may be TRBD2 (6 bases). The V end lost 4 bases, the J end lost 0 bases, and 20 bases lay between the germline ends. Germline lookup yields CDR1 SGHNT and CDR2 YYREEE (reference sequence). The CDR3 has 19 residues. This CDR3 is CASSPQGGLRLSGANVLTF. Written as DNA, the CDR3 is TGTGCCAGCAGCCCCCAGGGAGGTTTGAGACTCTCTGGGGCCAACGTCCTGACTTTC.

The CDR3 region has the DNA TGTGCCAGCAGCCACAGGGGAATTTGGCAAGAGACCCAGTACTTC. Protein product: CASSHRGIWQETQYF. The chain has TRBV7-9 and TRBJ2-5; TRBD1 agrees at 7 bases. Germline CDR1 is SEHNR and CDR2 is FQNEAQ (reference sequence). The CDR3 totals 15 residues. Losses at the gene ends were 5 bases for V and 2 bases for J; bases not matched to a gene: 8.

This chain joins TRBV6-1 and TRBJ2-5, with 9 bases fitting TRBD1. This CDR3 contains 15 residues. V lost 5 bases and J lost 5; bases outside the gene matches: 9. Per germline, CDR1 MNHNS and CDR2 SASEGT. The CDR3 region has the DNA TGTGCCAGCAGTCATACACAGGGGGCGACGGAGACCCAGTACTTC. This codes for CASSHTQGATETQYF.

The rearrangement joins TRBV5-1 to TRBJ2-7; D possibly corresponds to TRBD1 (5 bases). V shed 1 base and J shed 3 bases, with 14 bases lying between them. Germline lookup yields CDR1 SGHRS and CDR2 YFSETQ. This CDR3 is 15 amino acids long. This chain's CDR3 is CASSLSWGPGYEQYF. Here the CDR3 DNA reads TGCGCCAGCAGCTTGAGCTGGGGCCCCGGCTACGAGCAGTACTTC.

The chain employs TRBV7-9 and TRBJ2-7, with D perhaps being TRBD1 or TRBD2 (5 bases each). The V end was cut by 4 bases, the J end by 6 bases, with 19 bases between. This CDR3 has 15 residues. From germline, CDR1 is SEHNR and CDR2 FQNEAQ (reference sequence). The CDR3 protein is CASSSGNQLGSEQYF. The CDR3 region has the DNA TGTGCCAGCAGCTCAGGGAATCAACTAGGTTCCGAGCAGTACTTC. Full variable domain (remainder filled in from reference TRBV7-9 and TRBJ2-7): DTGVSQNPRHKITKRGQNVTFRCDPISEHNRLYWYRQTLGQGPEFLTYFQNEAQLEKSRLLSDRFSAERPKGSFSTLEIQRTEQGDSAMYLCASSSGNQLGSEQYFGPGTRLTVT.

V usage is TRBV7-2 and J usage is TRBJ2-7, with TRBD1 identical over 9 bases. V trimming: 1 base; J trimming: 5 bases; junction bases outside the gene matches: 3. The CDR3 totals 14 residues. CDR1 and CDR2 from the germline V gene are SGHTA and FQGNSA. The CDR3 DNA sequence: TGTGCCAGCAGCTTAGTTGGGACAGGGAACGAGCAGTACTTC. Protein: CASSLVGTGNEQYF.

The rearrangement uses TRBV6-1 and TRBJ1-2; the match to TRBD1 covers 11 bases. Germline V gene data show CDR1 as MNHNS and CDR2 as SASEGT. The CDR3 has 14 amino acids. Germline trimming cut 7 bases from V and 7 bases from J; bases unmatched to any gene: 8. CDR3 DNA sequence: TGTGCCAGCACCGGACAGGGGGCGGGGATTGGCTACACCTTC. Translation gives CASTGQGAGIGYTF.

The rearrangement uses TRBV7-9 and TRBJ2-1; 7 bases align to TRBD1. Trimming removed 5 bases from V and 5 bases from J; junction bases left unmatched: 12. The germline V gene has CDR1 SEHNR and CDR2 FQNEAQ (reference sequence). The CDR3 runs 16 residues. CDR3: CASSHTTDRSHNEQFF. The CDR3 DNA reads TGTGCCAGCAGCCATACAACGGACAGGTCCCACAATGAGCAGTTCTTC.

The chain uses TRBV5-1 and TRBJ2-2; 9 bases match TRBD2. This CDR3 comprises 20 residues. The trim removed 4 bases at V and 10 bases at J, leaving 26 bases unmatched. Germline loops: CDR1 SGHRS, CDR2 YFSETQ. CDR3 nucleotide sequence: TGCGCCAGCAGCCAATTTTCCCCCGGGTGGCCGGGACTAGCTCGAGAGGAGCTGTTTTTT. This encodes CASSQFSPGWPGLAREELFF.

There are a few counts of this clone. V and J are TRBV2 and TRBJ2-3; D perhaps matches TRBD2 (6 bases). Looked up from germline, CDR1 is SNHLY and CDR2 is FYNNEI. The V gene lost 2 bases and the J gene lost 6 bases, with 15 bases spanning the gap. This CDR3 has 15 residues. CDR3 in DNA: TGTGCCAGCAGTGAAACCCCCTCGCGGGACGATACGCAGTATTTT. As protein: CASSETPSRDDTQYF. The full variable domain, rest sourced from reference TRBV2 and TRBJ2-3, is EPEVTQTPSHQVTQMGQEVILRCVPISNHLYFYWYRQILGQKVEFLVSFYNNEISEKSEIFDDQFSVERPDGSNFTLKIRSTKLEDSAMYFCASSETPSRDDTQYFGPGTRLTVL.

This clone was seen only a few times. The rearrangement uses TRBV4-3 and TRBJ2-3; 7 bases align to TRBD1. V lost 2 bases and J lost 2; bases outside the gene matches: 1. The V gene's germline CDR1 is LGHNA and CDR2 YSLEER. The CDR3 has 14 residues. CDR3 DNA: TGCGCCAGCAGCCAAACAGGGGCCACAGATACGCAGTATTTT. Residues: CASSQTGATDTQYF.

A few counts support this clone. The rearrangement links TRBV13 to TRBJ1-1; D unclear. From germline, CDR1 is PRHDT and CDR2 FYEKMQ (reference sequence). The CDR3 consists of 13 residues. V was clipped by 4 bases and J by 3 bases, with 9 bases between them. The CDR3 nucleotides read TGTGCCAGCAGCTCGTCGGAGGACACTGAAGCTTTCTTT. It codes for CASSSSEDTEAFF.

The chain employs TRBV6-5 and TRBJ2-1; no firm D call. This CDR3 spans 15 amino acids. V lost 0 bases and J lost 5, with 11 bases in between. Per the germline V gene, CDR1 is MNHEY and CDR2 is SVGAGI. Here the CDR3 reads CASSYSMRIHNEQFF. CDR3 coding DNA: TGTGCCAGCAGTTACTCGATGCGGATCCACAATGAGCAGTTCTTC.

The chain combines TRBV28 with TRBJ2-3, with D perhaps TRBD1 or TRBD2 (8 bases each). Per the germline V gene, CDR1 is MDHEN and CDR2 is SYDVKM. The V end lost 5 bases, the J end lost 4 bases, and 25 bases lay between the germline ends. This CDR3 contains 18 residues. The CDR3 coding sequence is TGTGCCAGCAGTCCCCCGGGGGGGACAGGACTGGTCTCAGATACGCAGTATTTT. Translated, it gives CASSPPGGTGLVSDTQYF.

The V and J genes are TRBV28 and TRBJ2-1, with TRBD2 identical over 13 bases. The germline CDR1 and CDR2 sequences are MDHEN and SYDVKM. This CDR3 is built from 15 residues. V was pared by 7 bases and J by 12 bases, with 12 bases of the junction left unmatched. The CDR3 reads CASNTGTSGASGQFF. The DNA for the CDR3 is TGTGCCAGCAACACGGGGACTAGCGGGGCCTCGGGGCAGTTCTTC.

J is TRBJ2-1 and V is TRBV21-1. TRBV21-1 is recorded as a pseudogene. The CDR3 covers 15 residues. CDR3 in DNA: TGTGCCAGCAGCAAAGGAGCCCTAGTGGGGAATGAGCAGTTCTTC. Protein sequence: CASSKGALVGNEQFF.

The CDR3 bases are TGTGCCAGCAGCTTCGGGGCCCCGGTGAACACTGAAGCTTTCTTT. Translating gives CASSFGAPVNTEAFF. V usage is TRBV13 and J usage is TRBJ1-1; tentatively, D is TRBD1 (5 bases). This CDR3 spans 15 amino acids. Trimming cost V 3 bases and J 0 bases, with 11 bases left between them. Germline V lookup: CDR1 PRHDT, CDR2 FYEKMQ (reference sequence).

As regards this clone: A junction boundary mismatches the germline segment, possibly from a read error. V usage is TRBV7-7 and J usage is TRBJ2-7, with D possibly being TRBD2 (6 bases). Germline V gene lookup returns CDR1 SSHAT and CDR2 FNYEAQ (reference sequence). This CDR3 has 14 amino acids. The CDR3 region is CASSLAAGPYEQYF. DNA for the CDR3: TGTGCTAGCAGCTTAGCGGCGGGGCCCTACGAGCAGTACTTC.

This chain uses TRBV29-1 with TRBJ1-1; D remains unclear. The V gene's germline CDR1 is SQVTM and CDR2 ANQGSEA. With 0 bases removed from V and 10 bases from J, the gap between germline ends came to 6 bases. The CDR3 is 10 amino acids. CDR3: CSVEDWTAFF. The DNA of the CDR3 is TGCAGCGTTGAAGATTGGACAGCTTTCTTT.

The chain has TRBV4-3 and TRBJ2-5; the D is unclear. There are 15 residues in the CDR3. The germline CDR1 and CDR2 sequences are LGHNA and YSLEER. Trimming pared 0 bases from V and 1 base from J, leaving 9 bases between. CDR3 sequence: CASSQDRGSQETQYF. The CDR3 DNA sequence: TGCGCCAGCAGCCAAGATAGAGGTAGCCAAGAGACCCAGTACTTC.